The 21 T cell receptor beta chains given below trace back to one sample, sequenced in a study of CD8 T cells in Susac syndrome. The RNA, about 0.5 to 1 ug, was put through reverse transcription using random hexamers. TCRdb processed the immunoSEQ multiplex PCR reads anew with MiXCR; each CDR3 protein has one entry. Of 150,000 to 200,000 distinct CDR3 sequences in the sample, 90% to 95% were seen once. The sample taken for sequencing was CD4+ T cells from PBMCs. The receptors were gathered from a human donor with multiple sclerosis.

The CDR3 DNA reads as TGCAGTGCTAGAGATCGGGCAGGGAGCGGTGGAAACACCATATATTTT. Translating it yields CSARDRAGSGGNTIYF. The V and J genes are TRBV20-1 and TRBJ1-3; the D gene is possibly TRBD1 (5 bases). Germline loops: CDR1 DFQATT, CDR2 SNEGSKA (reference sequence). V dropped 0 bases and J dropped 3 bases, with 15 bases sitting between them. This CDR3 spans 16 amino acids.

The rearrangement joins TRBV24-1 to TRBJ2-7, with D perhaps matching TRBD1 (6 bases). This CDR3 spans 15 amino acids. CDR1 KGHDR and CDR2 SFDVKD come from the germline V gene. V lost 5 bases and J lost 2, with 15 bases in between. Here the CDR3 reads CATSGYRAVTYEQYF. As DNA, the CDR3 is TGTGCCACCAGTGGTTACAGGGCAGTAACCTACGAGCAGTACTTC.

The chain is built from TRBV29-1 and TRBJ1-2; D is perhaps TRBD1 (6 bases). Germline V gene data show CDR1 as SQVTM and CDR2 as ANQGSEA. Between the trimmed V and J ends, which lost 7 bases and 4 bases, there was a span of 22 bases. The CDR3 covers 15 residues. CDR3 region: CSAKAWTASGYGYTF. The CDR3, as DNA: TGCAGCGCCAAGGCCTGGACAGCTTCAGGCTATGGCTACACCTTC.

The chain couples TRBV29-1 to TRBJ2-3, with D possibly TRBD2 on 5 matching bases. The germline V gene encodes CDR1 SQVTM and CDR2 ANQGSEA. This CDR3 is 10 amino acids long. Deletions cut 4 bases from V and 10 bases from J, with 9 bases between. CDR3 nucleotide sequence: TGCAGCGTTGGAAGGACTGCGCAGTATTTT. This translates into CSVGRTAQYF.

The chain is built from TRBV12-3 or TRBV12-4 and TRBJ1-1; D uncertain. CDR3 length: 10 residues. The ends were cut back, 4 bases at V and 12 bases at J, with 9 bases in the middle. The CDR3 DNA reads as TGTGCCAGCAGTTCCTCGGTACCTTTCTTT. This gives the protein CASSSSVPFF.

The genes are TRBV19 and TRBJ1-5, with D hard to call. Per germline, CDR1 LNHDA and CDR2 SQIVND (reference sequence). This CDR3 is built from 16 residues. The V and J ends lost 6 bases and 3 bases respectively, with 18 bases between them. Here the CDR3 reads CASRKPGATDNQPQHF. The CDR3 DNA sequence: TGTGCCAGTAGAAAACCGGGAGCGACCGACAATCAGCCCCAGCATTTT.

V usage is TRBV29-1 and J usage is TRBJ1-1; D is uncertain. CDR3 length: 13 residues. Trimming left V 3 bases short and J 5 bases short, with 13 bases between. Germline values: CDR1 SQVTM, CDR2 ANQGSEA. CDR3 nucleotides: TGCAGCGTTGATAAAGAGAAGGGTACTGAAGCTTTCTTT. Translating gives CSVDKEKGTEAFF.

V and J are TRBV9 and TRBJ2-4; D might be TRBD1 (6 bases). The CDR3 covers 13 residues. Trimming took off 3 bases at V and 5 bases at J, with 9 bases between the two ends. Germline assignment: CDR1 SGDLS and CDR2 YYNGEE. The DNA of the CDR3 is TGTGCCAGCAGCGGAGAGGGGGAAAACATTCAGTACTTC. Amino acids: CASSGEGENIQYF.

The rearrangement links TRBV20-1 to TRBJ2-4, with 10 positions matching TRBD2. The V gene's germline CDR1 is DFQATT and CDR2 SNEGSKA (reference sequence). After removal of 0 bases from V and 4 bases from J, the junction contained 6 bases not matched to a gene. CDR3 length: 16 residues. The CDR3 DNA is TGCAGTGCTAGAGATCTGTCTAGCGGGAGAAAAAACATTCAGTACTTC. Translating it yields CSARDLSSGRKNIQYF.

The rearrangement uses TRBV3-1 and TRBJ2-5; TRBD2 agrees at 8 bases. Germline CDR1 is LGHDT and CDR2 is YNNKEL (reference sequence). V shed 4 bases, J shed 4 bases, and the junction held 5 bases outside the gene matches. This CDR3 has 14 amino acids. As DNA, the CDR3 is TGTGCCAGCAGCCGGACTAGCAATGGAGAGACCCAGTACTTC. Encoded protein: CASSRTSNGETQYF.

The CDR3 sequence is CASREQAGQPQHF. The CDR3 coding sequence is TGTGCCAGCAGAGAACAGGCGGGGCAGCCCCAGCATTTT. V is TRBV12-3 or TRBV12-4 and J is TRBJ1-5, with D possibly being TRBD1 (5 bases). V lost 6 bases and J lost 7, with 13 bases in between. CDR3 length equals 13 residues.

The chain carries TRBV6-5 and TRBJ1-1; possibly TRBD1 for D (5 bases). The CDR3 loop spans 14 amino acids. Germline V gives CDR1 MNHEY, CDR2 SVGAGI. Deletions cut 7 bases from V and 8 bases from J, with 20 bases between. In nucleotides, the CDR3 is TGTGCCAGCAAACAAGGGACGGACCGGATCGAAGCTTTCTTT. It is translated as CASKQGTDRIEAFF.

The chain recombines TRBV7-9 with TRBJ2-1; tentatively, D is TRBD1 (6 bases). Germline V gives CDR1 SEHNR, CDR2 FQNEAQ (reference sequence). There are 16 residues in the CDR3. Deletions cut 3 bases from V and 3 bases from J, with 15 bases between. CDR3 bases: TGTGCCAGCAGCTTCGGGACACCCTTAGACTACAATGAGCAGTTCTTC. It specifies CASSFGTPLDYNEQFF.

The CDR3 DNA is TGTGCCAGCAGTTTGTCTACAACCTTCACAGATACGCAGTATTTT. As protein: CASSLSTTFTDTQYF. The chain is built from TRBV28 and TRBJ2-3; D unresolved. The CDR3 extends over 15 amino acids. V was shortened by 3 bases and J by 2 bases, with 12 bases between the two germline ends. Per germline, CDR1 MDHEN and CDR2 SYDVKM.

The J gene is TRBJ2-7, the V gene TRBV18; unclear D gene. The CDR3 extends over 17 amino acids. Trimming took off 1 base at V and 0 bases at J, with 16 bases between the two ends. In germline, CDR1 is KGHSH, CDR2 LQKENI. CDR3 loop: CASSPLGGPDLSYEQYF. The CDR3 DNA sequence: TGTGCCAGCTCACCACTTGGCGGTCCAGACCTCTCCTACGAGCAGTACTTC.

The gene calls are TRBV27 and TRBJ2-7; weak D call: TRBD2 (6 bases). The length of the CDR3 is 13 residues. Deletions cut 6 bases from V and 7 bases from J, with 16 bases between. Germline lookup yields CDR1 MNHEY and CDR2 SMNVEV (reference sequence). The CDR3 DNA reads TGTGCCAGCAGCTCAAGCGGGCGGGCGGAGCAGTACTTC. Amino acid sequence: CASSSSGRAEQYF.

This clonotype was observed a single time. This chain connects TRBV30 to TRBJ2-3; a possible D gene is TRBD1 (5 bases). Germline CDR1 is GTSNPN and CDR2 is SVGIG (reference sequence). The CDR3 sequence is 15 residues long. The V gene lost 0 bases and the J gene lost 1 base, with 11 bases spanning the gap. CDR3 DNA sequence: TGTGCCTGGAGTGTACAGTTAGGGGGCACAGATACGCAGTATTTT. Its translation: CAWSVQLGGTDTQYF.

The CDR3 spells CAWTSGYYNEQFF. The CDR3 coding sequence is TGTGCCTGGACTAGCGGGTACTACAATGAGCAGTTCTTC. The chain uses TRBV30 and TRBJ2-1, with TRBD2 matching 8 bases. Germline V CDR1 and CDR2: GTSNPN, SVGIG (reference sequence). V trimming: 4 bases; J trimming: 3 bases; junction bases outside the gene matches: 2. The CDR3 has 13 residues.

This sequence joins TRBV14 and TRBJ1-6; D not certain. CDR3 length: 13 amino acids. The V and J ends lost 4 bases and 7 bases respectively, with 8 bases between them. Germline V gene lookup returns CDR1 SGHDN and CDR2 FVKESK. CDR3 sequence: CASSPFWNSPLHF. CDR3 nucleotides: TGTGCCAGCAGCCCCTTCTGGAATTCACCCCTCCACTTT.

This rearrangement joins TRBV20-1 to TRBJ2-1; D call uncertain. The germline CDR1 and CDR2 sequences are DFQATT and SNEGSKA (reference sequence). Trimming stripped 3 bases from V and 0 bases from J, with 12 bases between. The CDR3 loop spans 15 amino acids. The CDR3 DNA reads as TGCAGTGCTAGTCCCCGGCTGAGCTCCTACAATGAGCAGTTCTTC. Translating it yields CSASPRLSSYNEQFF.

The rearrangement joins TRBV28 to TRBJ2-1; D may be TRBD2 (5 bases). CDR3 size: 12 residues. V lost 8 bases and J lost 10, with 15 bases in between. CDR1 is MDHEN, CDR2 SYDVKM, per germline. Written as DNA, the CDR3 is TGTGCCAGCGAGCCCTCGGGAAGAGAGCAGTTCTTC. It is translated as CASEPSGREQFF. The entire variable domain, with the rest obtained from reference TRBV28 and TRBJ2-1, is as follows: DVKVTQSSRYLVKRTGEKVFLECVQDMDHENMFWYRQDPGLGLRLIYFSYDVKMKEKGDIPEGYSVSREKKERFSLILESASTNQTSMYLCASEPSGREQFFGPGTRLTVL.